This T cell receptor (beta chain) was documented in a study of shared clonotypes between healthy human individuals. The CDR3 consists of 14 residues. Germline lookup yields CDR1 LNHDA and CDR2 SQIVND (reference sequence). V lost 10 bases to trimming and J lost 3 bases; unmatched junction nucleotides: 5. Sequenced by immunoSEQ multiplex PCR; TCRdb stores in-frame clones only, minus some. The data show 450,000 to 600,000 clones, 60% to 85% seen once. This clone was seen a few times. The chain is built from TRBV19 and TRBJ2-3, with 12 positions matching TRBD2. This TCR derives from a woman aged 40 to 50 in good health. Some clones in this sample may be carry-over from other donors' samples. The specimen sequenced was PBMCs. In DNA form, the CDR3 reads TGTGCCACCTCCGGGACTAGCGGGACAGATACGCAGTATTTT. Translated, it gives CATSGTSGTDTQYF.